The 11 T cell receptor beta chains given below trace back to one sample, sequenced in a study of T cell responses to AZD1222 COVID-19 vaccine. TCRdb keeps only in-frame clones here, not all; method: immunoSEQ multiplex PCR. Of fewer than 120,000 clones detected, roughly 90% appear once; the ten largest clones hold roughly 15%. The sample here was peripheral blood, taken 28 days after the second AZD1222 dose. These receptors were collected from an adult who received the AZD1222 COVID-19 vaccine.

This chain connects TRBV10-1 to TRBJ1-1; TRBD1 is a possible D gene (6 bases). V dropped 6 bases and J dropped 4 bases, with 15 bases sitting between them. The germline CDR1 and CDR2 sequences are WNHNN and SYGVQD (reference sequence). This CDR3 comprises 14 residues. The CDR3 region is CASRPSGEGTEAFF. The CDR3 coding sequence is TGCGCCAGCAGGCCCTCAGGGGAAGGCACTGAAGCTTTCTTT.

The rearrangement uses TRBV7-3 and TRBJ2-3; 11 positions agree with TRBD2. The CDR3 length is 18 residues. Trimming cost V 4 bases and J 4 bases; bases outside gene matches: 13. Germline-derived CDR1 and CDR2 are SGHTA and FQGTGA. CDR3 nucleotide sequence: TGTGCCAGCAGCTCGCCTTTGCTGACTAGCGGGGACGCAGATACGCAGTATTTT. It specifies CASSSPLLTSGDADTQYF.

The gene calls are TRBV12-3 or TRBV12-4 and TRBJ2-7; 8 bases are shared with TRBD1. The CDR3 is 13 amino acids. V shed 5 bases and J 4 bases; nucleotides not matched to a gene: 4. The DNA of the CDR3 is TGTGCCAGCAGTACAAGACAGGGGTACGAGCAGTACTTC. Translation gives CASSTRQGYEQYF.

The rearrangement joins TRBV9 to TRBJ1-1; no definite D call. This CDR3 is built from 15 residues. Per germline, CDR1 SGDLS and CDR2 YYNGEE. V was cut by 4 bases and J by 0 bases, with 13 bases left in between. The CDR3 is CASSLDYSLNTEAFF. CDR3 sequence (DNA): TGTGCCAGCAGCCTAGACTACAGCCTGAACACTGAAGCTTTCTTT.

The V call is TRBV30, the J call TRBJ2-7; 7 bases align to TRBD2. Per germline, CDR1 GTSNPN and CDR2 SVGIG (reference sequence). J was trimmed by 5 bases and V by 2 bases; bases with no gene match: 3. This CDR3 region has 12 residues. This chain's CDR3 is CAWSRGDHEQYF. The DNA of the CDR3 is TGTGCCTGGAGTCGGGGGGACCACGAGCAGTACTTC.

The gene calls are TRBV15 and TRBJ2-6; 8 nucleotides agree with TRBD1. Trimming removed 1 base from V and 0 bases from J; junction bases left unmatched: 5. The germline CDR1 and CDR2 sequences are LNHNV and YYDKDF (reference sequence). The CDR3 runs 18 residues. The CDR3 spells CATSRVQGAVSGANVLTF. CDR3 coding DNA: TGTGCCACCAGCAGAGTCCAGGGGGCAGTCTCTGGGGCCAACGTCCTGACTTTC. The full variable domain, its missing parts supplied by reference TRBV15 and TRBJ2-6, is DAMVIQNPRYQVTQFGKPVTLSCSQTLNHNVMYWYQQKSSQAPKLLFHYYDKDFNNEADTPDNFQSRRPNTSFCFLDIRSPGLGDTAMYLCATSRVQGAVSGANVLTFGAGSRLTVL.

In this sample, this clone turned up once. The rearrangement links TRBV13 to TRBJ1-2, with 9 bases fitting TRBD1. The germline CDR1 and CDR2 sequences are PRHDT and FYEKMQ (reference sequence). Unmatched junction bases numbered 3, after V lost 0 bases and J lost 4 bases. The CDR3 is made up of 15 amino acids. The CDR3 bases are TGTGCCAGCAGCTTAGGGGACAGGGGAGGCTATGGCTACACCTTC. This encodes CASSLGDRGGYGYTF.

The rearrangement links TRBV2 to TRBJ2-3; 7 bases agree with TRBD2. The CDR3 is 17 residues long. Germline lookup yields CDR1 SNHLY and CDR2 FYNNEI. With 10 bases clipped from V and 3 bases from J, the junction kept 19 bases outside the gene matches. CDR3 residues: CAITTGLPLASTDTQYF. CDR3 DNA: TGTGCCATTACAACGGGACTACCCTTGGCCTCAACAGATACGCAGTATTTT. Drawing the rest from reference TRBV2 and TRBJ2-3, the complete variable domain is EPEVTQTPSHQVTQMGQEVILRCVPISNHLYFYWYRQILGQKVEFLVSFYNNEISEKSEIFDDQFSVERPDGSNFTLKIRSTKLEDSAMYFCAITTGLPLASTDTQYFGPGTRLTVL.

The chain has TRBV20-1 and TRBJ1-1, with D uncertain. The CDR3 is made up of 11 amino acids. V gave up 6 bases and J gave up 5 bases, with 10 bases separating them. The germline V gene encodes CDR1 DFQATT and CDR2 SNEGSKA (reference sequence). DNA for the CDR3: TGCAGTGCCCCGACACAGACTGAAGCTTTCTTT. It encodes CSAPTQTEAFF.

The V and J genes are TRBV7-8 and TRBJ1-2, with TRBD1 matching 7 bases. The CDR3 is 15 residues long. The germline V gene encodes CDR1 SGHVS and CDR2 FQNEAQ. The junction had 6 bases not matched to a gene; V was cut back by 5 bases and J by 0 bases. The CDR3 reads CASSPRTGPNYGYTF. For the CDR3, the DNA is TGTGCCAGCAGCCCACGGACAGGTCCTAACTATGGCTACACCTTC.

This clone was counted a single time. V gene TRBV6-5 combines with J gene TRBJ1-6; D gene unclear. Germline lookup yields CDR1 MNHEY and CDR2 SVGAGI. CDR3 length: 15 residues. V was trimmed by 6 bases and J by 5 bases, leaving 14 bases between them. In DNA, the CDR3 is TGTGCCAGCAGCCTTGAGGCACCACATAATTCACCCCTCCACTTT. This codes for CASSLEAPHNSPLHF.